These T cell receptor beta chains were read from a single sample in a study of PD-1 blockade in classical Hodgkin lymphoma. Here immunoSEQ multiplex PCR was the method, and the copy in TCRdb shows in-frame clones only, minus some. Of about 17,000 clones in the sample, roughly three quarters were seen once. The material sequenced was CD4+ T cells from blood, taken before the fourth cycle of nivolumab. The receptors shown here come from a human donor with classical Hodgkin lymphoma. CDR3s include the opening cysteine and the closing phenylalanine or tryptophan. Fields, in order: clone size, V gene, J gene, D gene, CDR3 length, CDR3 DNA, CDR3 protein. The D gene is left open where the match is weak. Size is omitted from some rows. Given values are once, few, many or a class for expanded clones.

-	TRBV5-8	TRBJ2-3	-	15	TGTGCCAGCAGCTTGGCCCGGACAGCTCAAGATACGCAGTATTTT	CASSLARTAQDTQYF
few	TRBV10-3	TRBJ1-2	-	13	TGTGCCATCAGCGAAGTGAATAACTATGGCTACACCTTC	CAISEVNNYGYTF
few	TRBV2	TRBJ2-5	-	12	TGTGCCAGCAGTGAAGCAAAGGAGACCCAGTACTTC	CASSEAKETQYF
few	TRBV18	TRBJ2-1	-	17	TGTGCCAGCTCACCCGGACTACTTATTCTTCCCCTCTCGGAGCAGTTCTTC	CASSPGLLILPLSEQFF
-	TRBV2	TRBJ2-1	-	12	TGTGCCAGCAGTGGCACCTACAATGAGCAGTTCTTC	CASSGTYNEQFF
-	TRBV6-5	TRBJ2-2	-	13	TGTGCCAGCGCAAGTCCGGGCGGCGGGGAGCTGTTTTTT	CASASPGGGELFF
few	TRBV7-3	TRBJ1-1	TRBD1	14	TGTGCCAGCAGCCCGCAGGGGGGACACACTGAAGCTTTCTTT	CASSPQGGHTEAFF
-	TRBV6-1	TRBJ1-2	TRBD1	14	TGTGCCAGTCCCGGGACAGGGGGTGTCTATGGCTACACCTTC	CASPGTGGVYGYTF
-	TRBV30	TRBJ1-1	-	14	TGTGCCTGGAGTCGGGGGGGGCACGGCACTGAAGCTTTCTTT	CAWSRGGHGTEAFF
-	TRBV29-1	TRBJ2-3	TRBD1	14	TGCAGCGATAGGACAGGCGTAAGCACAGATACGCAGTATTTT	CSDRTGVSTDTQYF
-	TRBV30	TRBJ1-1	-	15	TGTGCCTGGAGGAGGGGCCCTACGGTGCCCACTGAAGCTTTCTTT	CAWRRGPTVPTEAFF
-	TRBV19	TRBJ1-5	TRBD1	13	TGTGCCAGTACCCGGACAGGGTCTCAGCCCCAGCATTTT	CASTRTGSQPQHF
few	TRBV2	TRBJ2-1	-	13	TGTGCCAGCAGTTCGGGACTCTACAATGAGCAGTTCTTC	CASSSGLYNEQFF
few	TRBV18	TRBJ1-6	TRBD1	14	TGTGCCAGCTCAGGAGGGACAGCTAATTCACCCCTCCACTTT	CASSGGTANSPLHF
few	TRBV30	TRBJ2-3	TRBD2	12	TGTGCCTGGACTAGCGGGGTGGATACGCAGTATTTT	CAWTSGVDTQYF
-	TRBV6-5	TRBJ1-2	-	12	TGTGCCAGCAAAGACACTGTCTATGGCTACACCTTC	CASKDTVYGYTF
medium-sized	TRBV7-6	TRBJ1-2	-	12	TGTGCCAGCGGCCTGGCGTTATATGGCTACACCTTC	CASGLALYGYTF
-	TRBV4-3	TRBJ2-7	-	14	TGCGCCAGCAGCCAAGAGGAGGGCTGGAGCGAGCAGTACTTC	CASSQEEGWSEQYF
once	TRBV7-2	TRBJ2-7	-	13	TGTGCCAGCAGCTCGGCAGGTGGATACGAGCAGTACTTC	CASSSAGGYEQYF
-	TRBV18	TRBJ1-6	TRBD1	14	TGTGCCAGCTCACGGGACAGGGTTAATTCACCCCTCCACTTT	CASSRDRVNSPLHF
-	TRBV13	TRBJ2-7	TRBD2	17	TGTGCCAGCAGCGCAGGAGGGACTAGCGGGAGTCGCAACGAGCAGTACTTC	CASSAGGTSGSRNEQYF
-	TRBV18	TRBJ2-1	-	14	TGTGCCAGCTCACCAGTTAGAACCAATAATGAGCAGTTCTTC	CASSPVRTNNEQFF
-	TRBV28	TRBJ1-2	TRBD1	14	TGTGCCAGCAGTTTAGGGCAGGGGGCCTATGGCTACACCTTC	CASSLGQGAYGYTF
-	TRBV19	TRBJ2-1	TRBD2	18	TGTGCCAGTAGCCAGGGAGGGAGACTAGCGGCAGGATACAATGAGCAGTTCTTC	CASSQGGRLAAGYNEQFF
once	TRBV19	TRBJ2-1	TRBD2	16	TGTGCCAGTAGTATTCAGCCTAGCGGGGGTTACAATGAGCAGTTCTTC	CASSIQPSGGYNEQFF
-	TRBV7-3	TRBJ2-3	-	13	TGTGCCAGCAGCCCTTACCGGGAGGATACGCAGTATTTT	CASSPYREDTQYF
-	TRBV7-9	TRBJ2-5	TRBD1	16	TGTGCCAGCAGCTTAATGACAGGGTTGGTAAAAGAGACCCAGTACTTC	CASSLMTGLVKETQYF
-	TRBV4-3	TRBJ2-6	TRBD2	17	TGCGCCAGCAGCCAAGGAGCGGGAGTGGCTGGGGCCAACGTCCTGACTTTC	CASSQGAGVAGANVLTF
-	TRBV18	TRBJ1-5	TRBD1	16	TGTGCCAGCTCACCATGGGCAGGGGGGAGAAATCAGCCCCAGCATTTT	CASSPWAGGRNQPQHF
-	TRBV5-1	TRBJ2-1	-	17	TGCGCCAGCAGCTTGGCCTTTGGCGGGATTTCCTACAATGAGCAGTTCTTC	CASSLAFGGISYNEQFF
-	TRBV6-1	TRBJ2-3	-	13	TGTGCCAGCAATAGGGACTTCACAGATACGCAGTATTTT	CASNRDFTDTQYF
-	TRBV28	TRBJ1-2	-	17	TGTGCCAGCACCATAAGTTGGGGGCAGGTCACACCTCGGGGCTACACCTTC	CASTISWGQVTPRGYTF
-	TRBV6-1	TRBJ1-2	-	17	TGTGCCAGCAGTGAAGCGGGTAAGATAGGAGGGATCGTTGGCTACACCTTC	CASSEAGKIGGIVGYTF
-	TRBV5-4	TRBJ2-7	-	15	TGTGCCAGCAGCTTTCGCACAGGGACCCTTTACGAGCAGTACTTC	CASSFRTGTLYEQYF
-	TRBV5-4	TRBJ2-1	-	13	TGTGCCAGCAGCCGGCCAAGTGACAATGAGCAGTTCTTC	CASSRPSDNEQFF
-	TRBV10-3	TRBJ2-1	-	14	TGTGCCATCAGTCAGGAGGGCTGGAGTAGTGAGCAGTTCTTC	CAISQEGWSSEQFF
few	TRBV11-3	TRBJ2-5	-	16	TGTGCCAGCAGCTTAGAAGGGCAGACAGACCAAGAGACCCAGTACTTC	CASSLEGQTDQETQYF
-	TRBV6-1	TRBJ1-6	-	15	TGTGCCAGCAGTGCCCCCATTGGTGCGGGATCACCCCTCCACTTT	CASSAPIGAGSPLHF
-	TRBV5-1	TRBJ1-5	TRBD1	14	TGCGCCAGCAGCTTCGGGACAGGGAATCAGCCCCAGCATTTT	CASSFGTGNQPQHF
-	TRBV4-2	TRBJ2-3	-	16	TGTGCCAGCAGCCAAGACCGGCTCAGTCTTTCAGATACGCAGTATTTT	CASSQDRLSLSDTQYF
once	TRBV6-4	TRBJ2-3	TRBD2	14	TGTGCCAGCAGTGACCCACTAGCGGGAGCTACGCAGTATTTT	CASSDPLAGATQYF
-	TRBV28	TRBJ2-7	-	11	TGTGCCAGCAGGTCAGTGGGTGAGCAGTACTTC	CASRSVGEQYF
few	TRBV4-1	TRBJ1-6	TRBD1	17	TGCGCCAGCAGCCAAGAAGCGGTCGTGACAGGGAATTCACCCCTCCACTTT	CASSQEAVVTGNSPLHF
-	TRBV5-1	TRBJ1-1	TRBD1	15	TGCGCCAGCAGTTACTACGGGACAGGGGTCACTGAAGCTTTCTTT	CASSYYGTGVTEAFF
-	TRBV7-3	TRBJ2-5	-	12	TGTGCCAGCAGCCCAGATGGTGAGACCCAGTACTTC	CASSPDGETQYF
-	TRBV27	TRBJ1-2	TRBD1	17	TGTGCCAGCAGTCTTCGGGACAGGGGGCAGAGTAGCTATGGCTACACCTTC	CASSLRDRGQSSYGYTF
-	TRBV2	TRBJ1-1	-	14	TGTGCCAGCATTTGGGGGGTCGGAACCACTGAAGCTTTCTTT	CASIWGVGTTEAFF
-	TRBV10-3	TRBJ1-1	TRBD1	13	TGTGCCATCAGGGGACAGAGGAACACTGAAGCTTTCTTT	CAIRGQRNTEAFF
-	TRBV7-8	TRBJ2-2	TRBD1	15	TGTGCCAGCAGCTTGCAGGACAGGGGTATCGGGGAGCTGTTTTTT	CASSLQDRGIGELFF
-	TRBV5-1	TRBJ2-1	TRBD1	16	TGCGCCAGCAGCACTGGGGGACAGAGTACCTACAATGAGCAGTTCTTC	CASSTGGQSTYNEQFF
-	TRBV2	TRBJ1-1	-	14	TGTGCCAGCAGGAGGACATCAGGGAACACTGAAGCTTTCTTT	CASRRTSGNTEAFF
-	TRBV6-5	TRBJ2-3	-	15	TGTGCCAGCAGTTACTCGAGACAGGACACAGATACGCAGTATTTT	CASSYSRQDTDTQYF
-	TRBV29-1	TRBJ1-3	TRBD1	16	TGCAGCGTTGGCGAACCCCGGACAGGGGGCGCGAACACCATATATTTT	CSVGEPRTGGANTIYF
-	TRBV4-1	TRBJ2-1	TRBD1	13	TGCGCCAGCAGCCAGCCCCACAGGGGGCAGCAGTTCTTC	CASSQPHRGQQFF
-	TRBV5-5	TRBJ1-3	-	16	TGTGCCAGCAGCCTATTGGTAGATATCTCTGGAAACACCATATATTTT	CASSLLVDISGNTIYF
-	TRBV18	TRBJ2-5	TRBD2	17	TGTGCCAGCACCCAATTAGACCCGGGACTAGCGGGAGAGACCCAGTACTTC	CASTQLDPGLAGETQYF